A single sample is the source of the 14 T cell receptor beta chains below, sequenced in a study of OX40 agonist ivuxolimab in advanced cancers. Receptors were amplified or captured by the immunoSEQ multiplex PCR assay. In its TCRdb copy, this immuneACCESS table keeps in-frame sequences only and misses some clones. Where compared with another copy, unresolved V genes explain less than half of these, and the others have no known cause. This sample has tens of thousands of clones in its table, and roughly 85% of those were observed once. Of the sample, roughly 4.5% falls within the top ten clones. The sample consisted of CD4+ or CD8+ T cells sorted from blood, taken in a trial of the OX40 agonist ivuxolimab. The receptors derive from an adult with an advanced solid tumor such as melanoma, head and neck, liver or kidney cancer.

This chain uses TRBV10-3 with TRBJ2-7; tentatively, D is TRBD1 (6 bases). This CDR3 contains 13 residues. Per germline, CDR1 ENHRY and CDR2 SYGVKD. V was cut by 6 bases and J by 5 bases, with 14 bases left in between. The CDR3 sequence: CAISRGDYDEQYF. For the CDR3, the DNA is TGTGCCATCAGCAGGGGCGACTACGACGAGCAGTACTTC.

This chain uses TRBV4-1 with TRBJ2-3; D is uncertain. Between the trimmed V and J ends, which lost 4 bases and 0 bases, there was a span of 14 bases. In germline, CDR1 is MGHRA, CDR2 YSYEKL. CDR3 length equals 16 residues. CDR3 in amino acids: CASSRSRAVSTDTQYF. The CDR3 nucleotides are TGCGCCAGCAGCCGGAGTAGGGCAGTGAGCACAGATACGCAGTATTTT.

V is TRBV6-5 and J is TRBJ1-3; TRBD1 might be the D (5 bases). This CDR3 has 16 residues. Germline V CDR1 and CDR2: MNHEY, SVGAGI. With 2 bases removed from V and 0 bases from J, the gap between germline ends came to 11 bases. The DNA for the CDR3 is TGTGCCAGCAGTTACGGACACCCTTTCTCTGGAAACACCATATATTTT. The encoded protein is CASSYGHPFSGNTIYF.

This clone was counted only a few times. The chain recombines TRBV15 with TRBJ1-3; weak D call: TRBD1 (6 bases). The ends were cut back, 8 bases at V and 2 bases at J, with 19 bases in the middle. The CDR3 runs to 16 residues. Germline V CDR1 and CDR2: LNHNV, YYDKDF (reference sequence). CDR3 protein: CATSRETGLAGNTIYF. CDR3 sequence (DNA): TGTGCCACCTCAAGGGAGACAGGTCTGGCTGGAAACACCATATATTTT.

The V call is TRBV6-5, the J call TRBJ1-5; D gene ambiguous. Trimming cost V 0 bases and J 5 bases, with 5 bases left between them. The CDR3 has 13 amino acids. Germline V gene lookup returns CDR1 MNHEY and CDR2 SVGAGI. The CDR3 spells CASSYSSHQPQHF. The DNA of the CDR3 is TGTGCCAGCAGTTACTCGTCCCATCAGCCCCAGCATTTT.

V gene TRBV9 combines with J gene TRBJ2-7; D call uncertain. The CDR3 totals 14 residues. Looked up from germline, CDR1 is SGDLS and CDR2 is YYNGEE. V lost 0 bases to trimming and J lost 3 bases, with 10 bases between them. The DNA for the CDR3 is TGTGCCAGCAGCGTAGACCATCAGAACTACGAGCAGTACTTC. Its translation: CASSVDHQNYEQYF.

This chain links TRBV28 with TRBJ1-3; weak D call: TRBD1 (5 bases). From germline, CDR1 is MDHEN and CDR2 SYDVKM. This CDR3 is 14 amino acids long. V was cut by 8 bases and J by 0 bases, with 11 bases left in between. The CDR3, as DNA: TGTGCCAGCCACCAGGGTAGCTCTGGAAACACCATATATTTT. It translates to CASHQGSSGNTIYF.

The chain couples TRBV7-9 to TRBJ2-5; D gene ambiguous. Between the trimmed V and J ends, which lost 4 bases and 4 bases, there was a span of 7 bases. The CDR3 contains 12 residues. The V gene's germline CDR1 is SEHNR and CDR2 FQNEAQ (reference sequence). The CDR3: CASSSEAETQYF. In DNA, the CDR3 is TGTGCCAGCAGCTCCGAGGCAGAGACCCAGTACTTC.

The chain couples TRBV9 to TRBJ2-5, with D possibly being TRBD2 (6 bases). The CDR3 consists of 16 residues. The germline V gene has CDR1 SGDLS and CDR2 YYNGEE. Trimming removed 4 bases from V and 7 bases from J, with 23 bases in between. The CDR3 nucleotides read TGTGCCAGCAGCTTCGGGAGTCCCACCACCACCTCGACCCAGTACTTC. Its protein is CASSFGSPTTTSTQYF.

The chain recombines TRBV19 with TRBJ2-5; D remains ambiguous. The CDR3 length is 13 residues. V was shortened by 2 bases and J by 2 bases, with 6 bases between the two germline ends. The V gene's germline CDR1 is LNHDA and CDR2 SQIVND (reference sequence). The DNA for the CDR3 is TGTGCCAGTAGTATACAGAGTCAAGAGACCCAGTACTTC. Its translation is CASSIQSQETQYF.

The rearrangement links TRBV30 to TRBJ1-6; 7 bases map to TRBD1. This CDR3 spans 13 amino acids. Germline assignment: CDR1 GTSNPN and CDR2 SVGIG (reference sequence). Trimming at V came to 5 bases and at J to 7 bases, leaving 5 bases not matched to a gene. DNA of the CDR3: TGTGCCTGGTCGACAGGGACCAATTCACCCCTCCACTTT. This sequence encodes CAWSTGTNSPLHF.

This clone was counted a few times. V usage is TRBV7-6 and J usage is TRBJ2-7; 10 bases are shared with TRBD2. CDR3 length: 13 residues. Germline-derived CDR1 and CDR2 are SGHVS and FNYEAQ. The junction had 5 bases not matched to a gene; V was cut back by 6 bases and J by 6 bases. The CDR3 region is CASRGVAGGEQYF. The CDR3 nucleotides are TGTGCCAGCAGGGGGGTAGCGGGAGGCGAGCAGTACTTC.

The gene calls are TRBV10-3 and TRBJ1-5, with D uncertain. This CDR3 is 14 amino acids long. Germline CDR1 and CDR2: ENHRY and SYGVKD. Trimming shortened V by 4 bases and J by 9 bases, and 16 bases separated the two germline ends. For the CDR3, the DNA is TGTGCCATCAGTGGGGGAGGGCTTAAGTCGCCCCAGCATTTT. Translating it yields CAISGGGLKSPQHF.

The gene calls are TRBV27 and TRBJ1-1; D gene unclear. The CDR3 sequence is 14 residues long. Trimming took off 4 bases at V and 0 bases at J, with 9 bases between the two ends. In germline, CDR1 is MNHEY, CDR2 SMNVEV (reference sequence). The chain's CDR3 is CASSWVAMNTEAFF. The DNA for the CDR3 is TGTGCCAGCAGTTGGGTGGCCATGAACACTGAAGCTTTCTTT.